The T cell receptor beta chain described here comes from a study of shared clonotypes between healthy human individuals. The repertoire was sequenced with immunoSEQ multiplex PCR; TCRdb's copy has only in-frame clones and lacks some. Of about 700,000 clones listed, approximately 90% are singletons. The CDR3 sequence is 16 residues long. Germline-derived CDR1 and CDR2 are SGDLS and YYNGEE. Trimming at V came to 3 bases and at J to 1 base, leaving 3 bases not matched to a gene. Comments on this clone: Its antigen is undetermined.

Terminally differentiated effector memory CD45RA+ cells were left out of the naive CD8 fraction, which was CD45RO-negative and positively selected for CCR7. General observations from the study: Incompleteness in sorted-subset sequencing, despite large depth, was shown by rarefaction. Roughly 5% of naive CD4 clonotypes were shared across a handful of donors.

J is TRBJ2-1 and V is TRBV9; 11 positions match TRBD2. The sequenced sample was naive CD8+ T cells sorted from blood. The receptor's source is a man aged 25 to 45 in good health. The CDR3 sequence is CASSETSGRSYNEQFF. The CDR3 DNA sequence: TGTGCCAGCAGCGAAACTAGCGGGAGATCCTACAATGAGCAGTTCTTC.